One and the same sample provided the 32 T cell receptor beta chains below, sequenced in a study of blood T cell repertoires in COVID-19. Assay: immunoSEQ multiplex PCR; the TCRdb copy retains only in-frame clones and omits some. The sample lists approximately 130,000 clones, 55% to 70% occurring once. Sequenced material: peripheral blood. These TCRs come from a woman between 70 and 85 years old with acute or convalescent COVID-19.

The V and J genes are TRBV6-5 and TRBJ1-1; the D gene is possibly TRBD1 (6 bases). The germline CDR1 and CDR2 sequences are MNHEY and SVGAGI. Trimming pared 7 bases from V and 11 bases from J, leaving 17 bases between. CDR3 length: 12 residues. The CDR3 region has the DNA TGTGCCAGCATAACGGGACAAAGGGATGCTTTCTTT. Its translation: CASITGQRDAFF.

This sequence joins TRBV5-1 and TRBJ1-1, with 11 nucleotides matching TRBD1. The trim removed 4 bases at V and 4 bases at J, leaving 6 bases unmatched. This CDR3 contains 15 residues. Germline V gives CDR1 SGHRS, CDR2 YFSETQ. CDR3: CASSVRTGGSTEAFF. CDR3 sequence (DNA): TGCGCCAGCAGCGTACGGACAGGGGGCAGCACTGAAGCTTTCTTT.

This clone was seen just once. This chain uses TRBV3-1 (or the pseudogene TRBV3-2) with TRBJ2-7; 9 positions agree with TRBD1. Germline V gives CDR1 LGHDT, CDR2 YNNKEL (reference sequence). The length of the CDR3 is 13 residues. V shed 6 bases and J 6 bases; nucleotides not matched to a gene: 6. CDR3 region: CASRGGTGSEQYF. The CDR3 DNA follows: TGTGCCAGCAGGGGGGGGACAGGGTCCGAGCAGTACTTC.

The chain has TRBV9 and TRBJ2-7, with 13 nucleotides matching TRBD2. Germline trimming cut 0 bases from V and 3 bases from J; bases unmatched to any gene: 3. Germline lookup yields CDR1 SGDLS and CDR2 YYNGEE. This CDR3 comprises 16 residues. As DNA, the CDR3 is TGTGCCAGCAGCGTAGGTGGACTAGCGGGAGACTACGAGCAGTACTTC. Its translation: CASSVGGLAGDYEQYF.

V usage is TRBV6-5 and J usage is TRBJ1-2; 11 bases agree with TRBD1. In germline, CDR1 is MNHEY, CDR2 SVGAGI. Trimming at V came to 2 bases and at J to 4 bases, leaving 6 bases not matched to a gene. The length of the CDR3 is 16 residues. The CDR3 sequence: CASSYLRTGGSYGYTF. DNA of the CDR3: TGTGCCAGCAGTTACCTGAGGACAGGGGGCAGCTATGGCTACACCTTC.

The rearrangement links TRBV5-1 to TRBJ2-2; weak D call: TRBD2 (5 bases). The CDR3 totals 17 residues. In germline, CDR1 is SGHRS, CDR2 YFSETQ. V was clipped by 2 bases and J by 4 bases, with 18 bases between them. In DNA, the CDR3 is TGCGCCAGCAGCTTAGCGGCGGCCGATGGTGGCACCGGGGAGCTGTTTTTT. Translating gives CASSLAAADGGTGELFF.

The chain links TRBV11-2 to TRBJ1-2, with 7 bases lining up with TRBD1. Germline V gene lookup returns CDR1 SGHAT and CDR2 FQNNGV. The CDR3 contains 15 residues. V was pared by 0 bases and J by 4 bases, with 5 bases of the junction left unmatched. The CDR3 bases are TGTGCCAGCAGCTTAGACAGGGGGTCTACCTATGGCTACACCTTC. It translates to CASSLDRGSTYGYTF.

The J gene is TRBJ2-3, the V gene TRBV9; D unresolved. Germline V gives CDR1 SGDLS, CDR2 YYNGEE. V was trimmed by 2 bases and J by 0 bases, leaving 10 bases between them. The CDR3 loop spans 15 amino acids. The CDR3, as DNA: TGTGCCAGCAGCGTTAGCAGTCCTAGCACAGATACGCAGTATTTT. This codes for CASSVSSPSTDTQYF.

CDR3 amino acids: CASSFRGDSPLHF. In nucleotides, the CDR3 is TGTGCCAGCAGTTTCAGGGGTGATTCACCCCTCCACTTT. J is TRBJ1-6 and V is TRBV12-3 or TRBV12-4; a weak D match, TRBD1 (6 bases). V lost 3 bases, J lost 8 bases, and 8 bases lay in between. The CDR3 covers 13 residues.

This clone was seen a handful of times. The chain joins TRBV19 to TRBJ2-7; maybe TRBD1 (5 bases). V dropped 3 bases and J dropped 4 bases, with 10 bases sitting between them. CDR1 is LNHDA and CDR2 is SQIVND in the germline V gene (reference sequence). The CDR3 consists of 13 residues. CDR3 region: CASSIDSSYEQYF. The CDR3 nucleotides read TGTGCCAGTAGTATCGACAGTTCTTACGAGCAGTACTTC. The variable domain in full, completed from reference TRBV19 and TRBJ2-7, reads DGGITQSPKYLFRKEGQNVTLSCEQNLNHDAMYWYRQDPGQGLRLIYYSQIVNDFQKGDIAEGYSVSREKKESFPLTVTSAQKNPTAFYLCASSIDSSYEQYFGPGTRLTVT.

V is TRBV7-2 and J is TRBJ2-5; D possibly corresponds to TRBD2 (5 bases). The CDR3 runs 14 residues. The V end lost 4 bases, the J end lost 9 bases, and 18 bases lay between the germline ends. Germline CDR1 reads SGHTA; CDR2 reads FQGNSA. The DNA of the CDR3 is TGTGCCAGCAGCTCGGACGGAGGTCCTAGGGCCCAGTACTTC. Amino acids: CASSSDGGPRAQYF.

This clone was picked up a small number of times. V usage is TRBV2 and J usage is TRBJ1-1; 12 positions match TRBD1. CDR3 length: 14 residues. J was trimmed by 6 bases and V by 7 bases; bases with no gene match: 6. Germline V gives CDR1 SNHLY, CDR2 FYNNEI. CDR3 sequence (DNA): TGTGCCAGCACCCCGGGACAGGGGGCATCTGAAGCTTTCTTT. Translation: CASTPGQGASEAFF. Full variable domain (missing parts from reference TRBV2 and TRBJ1-1): EPEVTQTPSHQVTQMGQEVILRCVPISNHLYFYWYRQILGQKVEFLVSFYNNEISEKSEIFDDQFSVERPDGSNFTLKIRSTKLEDSAMYFCASTPGQGASEAFFGQGTRLTVV.

Only one count was recorded for this clone. The CDR3 protein is CASSPYASGSSYEQYF. The CDR3 bases are TGTGCCAGCTCACCTTATGCTAGCGGGAGCTCCTACGAGCAGTACTTC. The genes are TRBV18 and TRBJ2-7; TRBD2 agrees at 10 bases. The CDR3 totals 16 residues. The germline V gene encodes CDR1 KGHSH and CDR2 LQKENI. Losses at the gene ends were 3 bases for V and 0 bases for J; bases not matched to a gene: 5. The entire variable domain, with the rest obtained from reference TRBV18 and TRBJ2-7, is as follows: NAGVMQNPRHLVRRRGQEARLRCSPMKGHSHVYWYRQLPEEGLKFMVYLQKENIIDESGMPKERFSAEFPKEGPSILRIQQVVRGDSAAYFCASSPYASGSSYEQYFGPGTRLTVT.

V gene TRBV28 combines with J gene TRBJ1-1; the D gene is possibly TRBD1 (6 bases). V was trimmed by 5 bases and J by 0 bases, leaving 19 bases between them. CDR3 length: 17 residues. Germline loops: CDR1 MDHEN, CDR2 SYDVKM. In DNA, the CDR3 is TGTGCCAGCAGTATCCACCCACCAGGGGCCCTGAACACTGAAGCTTTCTTT. It codes for CASSIHPPGALNTEAFF. Full variable domain (missing parts from reference TRBV28 and TRBJ1-1): DVKVTQSSRYLVKRTGEKVFLECVQDMDHENMFWYRQDPGLGLRLIYFSYDVKMKEKGDIPEGYSVSREKKERFSLILESASTNQTSMYLCASSIHPPGALNTEAFFGQGTRLTVV.

The CDR3 region has the DNA TGTGCCAGCAGCCAAGAGGGACTTTTAGACCGCCCGGGTGGAGAGACCCAGTACTTC. Translating gives CASSQEGLLDRPGGETQYF. The chain carries TRBV3-1 (or the pseudogene TRBV3-2) and TRBJ2-5; a weak D match, TRBD2 (6 bases). Germline V gene sequence: CDR1 LGHDT, CDR2 YNNKEL (reference sequence). Trimming shortened V by 0 bases and J by 4 bases, and 24 bases separated the two germline ends. CDR3 length: 19 amino acids.

On this clone itself: At one end, the junction sequence differs from germline, possibly due to a read error. The chain joins TRBV14 to TRBJ1-6; 8 positions agree with TRBD1. The CDR3 contains 14 residues. Looked up from germline, CDR1 is SGHDN and CDR2 is FVKESK. The CDR3: CASGHRGSNSPLHF. DNA for the CDR3: TGTGCCAGCGGCCACAGGGGGAGTAATTCACCCCTCCACTTT.

The chain recombines TRBV4-3 with TRBJ1-2, with 8 nucleotides matching TRBD1. The germline gives CDR1 LGHNA, CDR2 YSLEER. J gave up 8 bases and V 1 base, and 6 bases lay outside the gene matches. This CDR3 is built from 14 residues. The chain's CDR3 is CASSQAGQGNGYTF. The CDR3 bases are TGCGCCAGCAGCCAAGCTGGACAGGGTAACGGCTACACCTTC.

The chain uses TRBV7-3 and TRBJ2-1; a possible D gene is TRBD2 (6 bases). Trimming pared 5 bases from V and 4 bases from J, leaving 12 bases between. CDR1 and CDR2 from the germline V gene are SGHTA and FQGTGA. The CDR3 spans 14 residues. In DNA, the CDR3 is TGTGCCAGCAGCGTACCGGGACTTTACAATGAGCAGTTCTTC. It yields the protein CASSVPGLYNEQFF. Combining the CDR3 with reference TRBV7-3 and TRBJ2-1 gives the whole variable domain GAGVSQTPSNKVTEKGKYVELRCDPISGHTALYWYRQSLGQGPEFLIYFQGTGAADDSGLPNDRFFAVRPEGSVSTLKIQRTERGDSAVYLCASSVPGLYNEQFFGPGTRLTVL.

V usage is TRBV6-5 and J usage is TRBJ1-5, with D unclear. In germline, CDR1 is MNHEY, CDR2 SVGAGI. The CDR3 is made up of 13 amino acids. V shed 10 bases and J shed 7 bases, with 17 bases lying between them. The CDR3 region is CATSRGIGQPQHF. In DNA, the CDR3 is TGTGCCACGAGTAGAGGGATTGGACAGCCCCAGCATTTT.

This chain connects TRBV11-2 to TRBJ2-2; D is possibly TRBD1 (6 bases). V lost 5 bases and J 7 bases, leaving 11 bases between the germline ends. Germline lookup yields CDR1 SGHAT and CDR2 FQNNGV. The CDR3 spans 13 residues. The chain's CDR3 is CASSPTGLGELFF. CDR3 DNA sequence: TGTGCCAGCAGCCCTACAGGGCTCGGGGAGCTGTTTTTT.

This chain links TRBV19 with TRBJ1-3; perhaps TRBD1 as D (5 bases). Trimming pared 3 bases from V and 2 bases from J, leaving 14 bases between. The CDR3 consists of 16 residues. The germline CDR1 and CDR2 sequences are LNHDA and SQIVND (reference sequence). The DNA of the CDR3 is TGTGCCAGTAGTATCGGAACAGGCCCCGCTGGAAACACCATATATTTT. Translation: CASSIGTGPAGNTIYF.

The rearrangement uses TRBV11-2 and TRBJ2-7; D ambiguous. CDR1 SGHAT and CDR2 FQNNGV come from the germline V gene. The V end was cut by 1 base, the J end by 5 bases, with 6 bases between. The CDR3 has 12 amino acids. The CDR3 spells CASSLVLDEQYF. As DNA, the CDR3 is TGTGCCAGCAGCTTAGTGTTAGACGAGCAGTACTTC.

This clone came up a few times. CDR3 bases: TGCAGCGTTGGACTAGGTATCTATGGCTACACCTTC. Encoded protein: CSVGLGIYGYTF. The chain couples TRBV29-1 to TRBJ1-2; D is ambiguous. The germline V and J ends were trimmed by 4 bases and 4 bases, with 10 bases remaining between them. The CDR3 has 12 residues. Germline V gene lookup returns CDR1 SQVTM and CDR2 ANQGSEA.

V usage is TRBV6-2 or TRBV6-3 and J usage is TRBJ2-1; 9 nucleotides line up with TRBD1. The ends lost 0 bases at V and 8 bases at J; junction bases unmatched: 8. This CDR3 is 16 amino acids long. Germline V gives CDR1 MNHEY, CDR2 SVGEGT. The CDR3 protein is CASSYSEYRGRDEQFF. CDR3 bases: TGTGCCAGCAGTTACTCAGAATACAGGGGGCGGGATGAGCAGTTCTTC.

The chain links TRBV4-3 to TRBJ2-1; 16 positions agree with TRBD2. V shed 4 bases, J shed 7 bases, and the junction held 4 bases outside the gene matches. The CDR3 is 16 amino acids. The germline V gene has CDR1 LGHNA and CDR2 YSLEER. DNA of the CDR3: TGCGCCAGCAGCCGGGGACTAGCGGGGGGGCGGAATGAGCAGTTCTTC. Protein: CASSRGLAGGRNEQFF.

The sample holds a few counts of this clone. The chain couples TRBV3-1 (or the pseudogene TRBV3-2) to TRBJ2-6; D gene unclear. V was shortened by 2 bases and J by 0 bases, with 5 bases between the two germline ends. Germline CDR1 reads LGHDT; CDR2 reads YNNKEL (reference sequence). This CDR3 has 15 amino acids. CDR3 coding DNA: TGTGCCAGCAGCCAAAGCTTCTCTGGGGCCAACGTCCTGACTTTC. Protein sequence: CASSQSFSGANVLTF.

This clone was counted ten times or more. The rearrangement uses TRBV19 and TRBJ1-5; D might be TRBD1 (6 bases). From germline, CDR1 is LNHDA and CDR2 SQIVND (reference sequence). Trimming left V 0 bases short and J 0 bases short, with 9 bases between. The CDR3 has 16 amino acids. The DNA of the CDR3 is TGTGCCAGTAGTATAGAAGGACAGTATAGCAATCAGCCCCAGCATTTT. Translating it yields CASSIEGQYSNQPQHF.

The chain employs TRBV6-1 and TRBJ1-1, with D maybe TRBD1 (6 bases). The CDR3 spans 16 residues. V was shortened by 1 base and J by 3 bases, with 15 bases between the two germline ends. CDR1 MNHNS and CDR2 SASEGT come from the germline V gene. CDR3 loop: CASSEDAGVTDTEAFF. The CDR3 DNA is TGTGCCAGCAGTGAAGATGCAGGGGTGACGGACACTGAAGCTTTCTTT.

V usage is TRBV27 and J usage is TRBJ1-2; D is unclear. V shed 7 bases and J shed 4 bases, with 13 bases lying between them. Germline V CDR1 and CDR2: MNHEY, SMNVEV (reference sequence). The CDR3 is 13 residues long. CDR3 amino acids: CASKAAPAYGYTF. The DNA for the CDR3 is TGTGCCAGCAAAGCGGCCCCAGCCTATGGCTACACCTTC.

This clone was counted at least ten times. The CDR3 loop is CASSASVFNEKLFF. DNA for the CDR3: TGTGCCAGCAGCGCCAGCGTTTTTAATGAAAAACTGTTTTTT. This chain links TRBV7-8 with TRBJ1-4; D is uncertain. CDR1 SGHVS and CDR2 FQNEAQ come from the germline V gene. There are 14 residues in the CDR3. V was trimmed by 5 bases and J by 4 bases, leaving 11 bases between them.

This chain uses TRBV11-2 with TRBJ1-2; TRBD1 matches at 9 bases. The CDR3 covers 15 residues. V was clipped by 5 bases and J by 4 bases; unmatched bases: 8. The germline CDR1 and CDR2 sequences are SGHAT and FQNNGV. This CDR3 is CASSVSGQGLYGYTF. Here the CDR3 DNA reads TGTGCCAGCAGCGTCTCGGGACAGGGTCTCTATGGCTACACCTTC.

The DNA of the CDR3 is TGTGCCAGCAGTGACAGGGCCACTAATGAAAAACTGTTTTTT. This sequence encodes CASSDRATNEKLFF. The V and J genes are TRBV6-1 and TRBJ1-4; D perhaps matches TRBD1 (5 bases). CDR1 MNHNS and CDR2 SASEGT come from the germline V gene. This CDR3 spans 14 amino acids. V lost 3 bases and J lost 2, with 7 bases in between.